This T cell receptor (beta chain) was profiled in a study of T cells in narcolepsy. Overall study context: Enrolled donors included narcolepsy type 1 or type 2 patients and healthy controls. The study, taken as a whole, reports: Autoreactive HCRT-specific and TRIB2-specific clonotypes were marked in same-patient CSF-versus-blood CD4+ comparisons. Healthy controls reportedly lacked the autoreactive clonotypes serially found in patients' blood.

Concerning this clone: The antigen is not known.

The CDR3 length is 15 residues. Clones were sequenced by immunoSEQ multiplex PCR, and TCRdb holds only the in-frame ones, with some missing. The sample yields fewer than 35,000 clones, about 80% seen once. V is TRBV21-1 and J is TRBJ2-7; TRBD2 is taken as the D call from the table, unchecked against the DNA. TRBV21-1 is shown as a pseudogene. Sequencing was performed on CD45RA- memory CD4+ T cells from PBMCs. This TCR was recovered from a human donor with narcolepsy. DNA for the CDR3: TGTGCCAGCAGCAAAGGTGGGACTTCACCCTACGAGCAGTACTTC. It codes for CASSKGGTSPYEQYF.